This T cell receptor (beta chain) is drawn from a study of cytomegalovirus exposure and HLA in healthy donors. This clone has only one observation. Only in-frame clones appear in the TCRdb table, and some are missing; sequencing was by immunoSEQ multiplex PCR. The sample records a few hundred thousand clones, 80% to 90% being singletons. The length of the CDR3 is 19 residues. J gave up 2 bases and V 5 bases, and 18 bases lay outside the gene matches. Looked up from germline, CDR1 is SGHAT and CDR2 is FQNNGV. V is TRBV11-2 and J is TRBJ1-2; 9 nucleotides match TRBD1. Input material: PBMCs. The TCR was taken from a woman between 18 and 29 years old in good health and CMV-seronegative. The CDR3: CASSRDRERSTLSNYGYTF. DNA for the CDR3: TGTGCCAGCAGCCGGGACAGGGAACGGTCTACCCTCTCAAACTATGGCTACACCTTC.